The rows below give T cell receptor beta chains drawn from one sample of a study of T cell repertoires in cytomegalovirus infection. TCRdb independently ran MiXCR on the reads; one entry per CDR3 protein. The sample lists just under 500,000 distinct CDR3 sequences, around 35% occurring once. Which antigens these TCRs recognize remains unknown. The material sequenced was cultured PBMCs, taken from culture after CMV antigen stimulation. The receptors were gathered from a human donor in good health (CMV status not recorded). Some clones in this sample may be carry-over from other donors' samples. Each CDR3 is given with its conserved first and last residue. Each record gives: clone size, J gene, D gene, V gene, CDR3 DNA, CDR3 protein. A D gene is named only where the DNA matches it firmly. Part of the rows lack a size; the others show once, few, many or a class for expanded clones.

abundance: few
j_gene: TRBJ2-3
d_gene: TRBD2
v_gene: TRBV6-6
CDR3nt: TGTGCCAGCAGTTACCCCCGTATAGCGGGAAGCACAGATACGCAGTATTTT
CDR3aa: CASSYPRIAGSTDTQYF

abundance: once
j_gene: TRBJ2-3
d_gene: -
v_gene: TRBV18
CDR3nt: TGTGCCAGCTCACCACCGCGTGTGGTCAGCACAGATACGCAGTATTTT
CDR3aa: CASSPPRVVSTDTQYF

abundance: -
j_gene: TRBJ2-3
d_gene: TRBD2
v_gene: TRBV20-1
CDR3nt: TGCAGTGCTAGAGTACTAGCGGGCGGGAGCACAGATACGCAGTATTTT
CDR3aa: CSARVLAGGSTDTQYF

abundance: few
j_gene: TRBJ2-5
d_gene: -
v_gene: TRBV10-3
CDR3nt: TGTGCCATCAGTGAGTCAGCAGGGGGGGAGACCCAGTACTTC
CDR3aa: CAISESAGGETQYF

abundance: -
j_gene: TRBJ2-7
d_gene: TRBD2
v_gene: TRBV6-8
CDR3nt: TGTGCCAGCAGTTTTGGGACTAGCGGGAGTCAGTACTTC
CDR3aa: CASSFGTSGSQYF

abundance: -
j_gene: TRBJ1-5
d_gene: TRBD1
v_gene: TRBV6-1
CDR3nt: TGTGCCAGCAGTTCGCTAGGTGGACAGGGAGGACTCAATCAGCCCCAGCATTTT
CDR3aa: CASSSLGGQGGLNQPQHF

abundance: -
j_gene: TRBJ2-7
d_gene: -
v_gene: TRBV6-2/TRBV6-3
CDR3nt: TGTGCCAGCAGTTACGGGGGGCTCAACACCTACGAGCAGTACTTC
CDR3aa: CASSYGGLNTYEQYF

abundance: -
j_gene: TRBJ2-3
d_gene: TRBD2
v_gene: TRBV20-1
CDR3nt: TGCAGTGCTAGGGGATCCCCGAGACTAGCGCCATGGGATACGCAGTATTTT
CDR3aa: CSARGSPRLAPWDTQYF

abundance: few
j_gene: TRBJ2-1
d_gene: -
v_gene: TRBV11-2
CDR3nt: TGTGCCAGCAGCCTTCATAGCGGCTCAGCGGTGAATGAGCAGTTCTTC
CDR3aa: CASSLHSGSAVNEQFF

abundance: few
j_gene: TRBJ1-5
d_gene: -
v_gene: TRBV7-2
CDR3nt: TGTGCCAGCAGCTTATCTGGCAGTAGCAATCAGCCCCAGCATTTT
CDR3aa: CASSLSGSSNQPQHF

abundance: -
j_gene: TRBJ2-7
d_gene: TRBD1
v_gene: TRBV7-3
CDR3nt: TGTGCCAGCAGCTCCACAGGGGCGTCTCGGGAGCAGTACTTC
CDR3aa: CASSSTGASREQYF

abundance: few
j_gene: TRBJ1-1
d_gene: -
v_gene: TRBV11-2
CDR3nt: TGTGCCAGCAGGCCCATACAGGGGAACACTGAAGCTTTCTTT
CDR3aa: CASRPIQGNTEAFF

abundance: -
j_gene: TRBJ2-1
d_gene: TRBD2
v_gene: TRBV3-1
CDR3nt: TGTGCCAGCAGCCACCAGGGCGCCAGCGGGATGAGCTCCTACAATGAGCAGTTCTTC
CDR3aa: CASSHQGASGMSSYNEQFF

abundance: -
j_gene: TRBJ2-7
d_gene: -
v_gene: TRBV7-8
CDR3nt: TGTGCCAGCAGCTTTCGGTCGACCTACGAGCAGTACTTC
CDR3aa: CASSFRSTYEQYF

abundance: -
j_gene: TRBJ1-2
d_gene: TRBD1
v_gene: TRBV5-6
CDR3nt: TGTGCCAGCAGCTGGGGACAGGGTTACTATGGCTACACCTTC
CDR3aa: CASSWGQGYYGYTF

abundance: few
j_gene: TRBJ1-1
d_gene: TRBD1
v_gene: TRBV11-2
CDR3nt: TGTGCCAGCAGCAATAGTAGGGGGGACAGTGAAGCTTTCTTT
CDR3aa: CASSNSRGDSEAFF

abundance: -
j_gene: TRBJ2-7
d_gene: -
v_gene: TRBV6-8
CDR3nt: TGTGCCAGCAGTTATGGCTCGCACAGTTTCTACGAGCAGTACTTC
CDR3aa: CASSYGSHSFYEQYF

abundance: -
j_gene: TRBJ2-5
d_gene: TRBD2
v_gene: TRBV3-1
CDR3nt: TGTGCCAGCAGCCAAGATATGGCGGGAGGAGAGACCCAGTACTTC
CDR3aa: CASSQDMAGGETQYF

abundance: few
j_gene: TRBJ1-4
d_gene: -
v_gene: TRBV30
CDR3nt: TGTGCCTGGAGGGGATGGGAAACTAATGAAAAACTGTTTTTT
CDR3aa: CAWRGWETNEKLFF

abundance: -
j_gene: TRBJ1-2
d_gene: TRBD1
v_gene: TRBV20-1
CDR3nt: TGCAGTGCTAGAGATTTTTTGGTATCCGGCACGACAGGGTTTCAAAATGGCTACACCTTC
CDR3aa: CSARDFLVSGTTGFQNGYTF

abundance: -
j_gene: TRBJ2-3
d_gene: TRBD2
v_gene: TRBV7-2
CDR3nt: TGTGCCAGCAGCTCTCAGGGTCGCGGGAGAAGGGCAGATACGCAGTATTTT
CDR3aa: CASSSQGRGRRADTQYF

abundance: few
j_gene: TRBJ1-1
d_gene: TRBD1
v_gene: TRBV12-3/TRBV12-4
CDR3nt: TGTGCCAGCAGCGCTGGGGACAGGAACACTGAAGCTTTCTTT
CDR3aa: CASSAGDRNTEAFF

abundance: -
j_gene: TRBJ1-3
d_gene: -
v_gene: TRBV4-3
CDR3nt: TGCGCCAGCAGCCAAACGGAAATGGCTCACTCTGGAAACACCATATATTTT
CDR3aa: CASSQTEMAHSGNTIYF

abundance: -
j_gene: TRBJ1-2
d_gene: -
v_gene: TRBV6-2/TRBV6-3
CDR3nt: TGTGCCAGCAGAATGGACCGCTCTAACTATGGCTACACCTTC
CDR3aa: CASRMDRSNYGYTF

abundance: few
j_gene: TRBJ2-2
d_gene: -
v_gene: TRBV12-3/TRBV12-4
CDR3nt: TGTGCCAGCAGTTTAGCGCGGGACACCGGGGAGCTGTTTTTT
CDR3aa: CASSLARDTGELFF

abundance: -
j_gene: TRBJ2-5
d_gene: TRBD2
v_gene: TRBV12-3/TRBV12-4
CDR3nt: TGTGCCAGCAGTTCATCGGTCGGGGGGGAGACCCAGTACTTC
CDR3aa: CASSSSVGGETQYF

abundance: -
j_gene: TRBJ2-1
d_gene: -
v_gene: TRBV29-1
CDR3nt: TGCAGCGTTGAGACGGACAGTAGCTACAATGAGCAGTTCTTC
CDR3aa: CSVETDSSYNEQFF

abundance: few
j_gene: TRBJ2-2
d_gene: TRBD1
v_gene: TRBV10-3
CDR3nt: TGTGCCATCAGTAACAGGGGTCACACGAACACCGGGGAGCTGTTTTTT
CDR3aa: CAISNRGHTNTGELFF

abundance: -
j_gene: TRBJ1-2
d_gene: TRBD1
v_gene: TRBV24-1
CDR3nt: TGTGCCACCAGTGATTCCGGACAGGGGAACTATGGCTACACCTTC
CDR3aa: CATSDSGQGNYGYTF

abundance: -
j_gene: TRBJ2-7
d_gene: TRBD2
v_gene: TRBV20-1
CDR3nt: TGCAGTGCTGCCAAGGGACTAGCGGTAGAGCAGTACTTC
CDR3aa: CSAAKGLAVEQYF

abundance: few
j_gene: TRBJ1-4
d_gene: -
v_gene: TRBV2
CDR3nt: TGTGCCAGCGAGCCGGTTAGGACTAATGAAAAACTGTTTTTT
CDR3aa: CASEPVRTNEKLFF

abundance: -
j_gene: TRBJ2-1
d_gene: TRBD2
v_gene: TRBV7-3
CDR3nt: TGTGCCAGCAGCTTAATAGCGGGAGTGAACAATGAGCAGTTCTTC
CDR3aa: CASSLIAGVNNEQFF

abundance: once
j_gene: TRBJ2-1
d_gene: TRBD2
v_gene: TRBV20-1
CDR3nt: TGCAGTGCCGCCGTACGGGGTGGCCTAGCGGGAGTTCGGGGCAATGAGCAGTTCTTC
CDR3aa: CSAAVRGGLAGVRGNEQFF

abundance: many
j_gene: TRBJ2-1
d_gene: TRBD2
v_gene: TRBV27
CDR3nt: TGTGCCAGCAGCCCGACTAGCGGGAGGATCAATGAGCAGTTCTTC
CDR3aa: CASSPTSGRINEQFF

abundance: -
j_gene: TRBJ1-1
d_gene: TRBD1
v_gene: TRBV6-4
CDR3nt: TGTGCCAGCAGTGCATCAGGGGGATCGAACACTGAAGCTTTCTTT
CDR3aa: CASSASGGSNTEAFF

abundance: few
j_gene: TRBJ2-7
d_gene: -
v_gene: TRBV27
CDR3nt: TGTGCCAGCAGATATAAGGGGAATCCTTCGGTCTACGAGCAGTACTTC
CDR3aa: CASRYKGNPSVYEQYF

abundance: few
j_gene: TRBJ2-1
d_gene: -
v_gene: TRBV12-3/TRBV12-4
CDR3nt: TGTGCCAGCAGTCTCCGTGGGGGCGTGGGGGATGAGCAGTTCTTC
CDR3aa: CASSLRGGVGDEQFF

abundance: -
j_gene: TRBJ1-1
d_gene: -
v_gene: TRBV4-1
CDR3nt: TGCGCCAGCAGCCAAGGAGAATTATTCCCTGAAGCTTTCTTT
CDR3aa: CASSQGELFPEAFF

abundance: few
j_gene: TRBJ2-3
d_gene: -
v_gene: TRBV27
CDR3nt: TGTGCCAGCTTCCTTCGGGGCACCGGGAGCACAGATACGCAGTATTTT
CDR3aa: CASFLRGTGSTDTQYF

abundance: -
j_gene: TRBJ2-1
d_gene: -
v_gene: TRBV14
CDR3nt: TGTGCCAGCAGCCCCCTGATGGTTAATGAGCAGTTCTTC
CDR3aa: CASSPLMVNEQFF

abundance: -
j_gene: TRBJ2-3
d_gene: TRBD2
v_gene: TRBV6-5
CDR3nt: TGTGCCAGCAGCCGGACTAGCGAAAACACAGATACGCAGTATTTT
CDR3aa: CASSRTSENTDTQYF

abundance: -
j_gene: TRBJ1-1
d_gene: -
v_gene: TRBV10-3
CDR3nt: TGTGCCATCAGGTCTCTGAACACTGAAGCTTTCTTT
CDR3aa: CAIRSLNTEAFF

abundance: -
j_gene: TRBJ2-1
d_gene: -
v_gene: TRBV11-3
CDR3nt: TGTGCCAGCAGCTTGTCCGGGAGTGGAGGCAATGAGCAGTTCTTC
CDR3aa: CASSLSGSGGNEQFF

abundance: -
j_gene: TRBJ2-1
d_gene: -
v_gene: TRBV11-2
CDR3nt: TGTGCCAGCAGCTTTCACAGGGCGGGGTCAGACTACAATGAGCAGTTCTTC
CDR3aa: CASSFHRAGSDYNEQFF

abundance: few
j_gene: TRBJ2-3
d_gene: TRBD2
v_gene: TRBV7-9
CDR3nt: TGTGCCAGCAGCTACCCCTTCGGGGGAGGGCTTCGGGTCAGCTCAGATACGCAGTATTTT
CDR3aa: CASSYPFGGGLRVSSDTQYF

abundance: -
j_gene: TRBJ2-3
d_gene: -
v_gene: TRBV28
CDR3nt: TGTGCCAGCAGTTTAAGTTTTGTCCGGGGACACACAGATACGCAGTATTTT
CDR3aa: CASSLSFVRGHTDTQYF

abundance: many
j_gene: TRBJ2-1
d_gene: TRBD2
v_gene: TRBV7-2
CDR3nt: TGTGCCAGCACCCTAGCCGTGGCTAGCGGGAGGTACAATGAGCAGTTCTTC
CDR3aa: CASTLAVASGRYNEQFF

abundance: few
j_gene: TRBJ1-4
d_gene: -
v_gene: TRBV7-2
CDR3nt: TGTGCCAGCAGCGTATGGACAGATGAAAAACTGTTTTTT
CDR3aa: CASSVWTDEKLFF

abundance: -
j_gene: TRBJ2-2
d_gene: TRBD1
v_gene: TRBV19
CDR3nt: TGTGCCAGTAAGAGGGGGCACGACACCGGGGAGCTGTTTTTT
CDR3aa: CASKRGHDTGELFF

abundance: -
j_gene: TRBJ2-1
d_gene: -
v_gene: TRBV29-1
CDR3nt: TGCAGCGTTGATCTAGGGGGTTTGAATGAGCAGTTCTTC
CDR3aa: CSVDLGGLNEQFF

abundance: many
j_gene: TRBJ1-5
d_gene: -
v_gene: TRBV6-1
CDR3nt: TGTGCCAGCAGTCCCGACAGTCTTAGCAATCAGCCCCAGCATTTT
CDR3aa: CASSPDSLSNQPQHF

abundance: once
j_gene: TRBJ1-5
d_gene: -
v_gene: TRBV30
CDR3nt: TGTGCCTGGACCGTAGGTACAGCCGACAATCAGCCCCAGCATTTT
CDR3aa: CAWTVGTADNQPQHF

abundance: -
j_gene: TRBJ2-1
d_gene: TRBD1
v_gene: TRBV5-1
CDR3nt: TGCGCCAGCAGCTTGGCCCTCATGACAGGGGGAAATGAGCAGTTCTTC
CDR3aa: CASSLALMTGGNEQFF

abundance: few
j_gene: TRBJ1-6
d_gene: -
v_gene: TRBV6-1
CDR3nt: TGTGCCAGCAGTTCTCAGAGGGCTAATTCACCCCTCCACTTT
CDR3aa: CASSSQRANSPLHF

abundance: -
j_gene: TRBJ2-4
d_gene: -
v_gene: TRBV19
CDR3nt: TGTGCCAGTAGTATCGAGGACTTGAGGGGAAACATTCAGTACTTC
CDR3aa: CASSIEDLRGNIQYF

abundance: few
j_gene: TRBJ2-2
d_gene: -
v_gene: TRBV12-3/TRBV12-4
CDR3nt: TGTGCCAGCAGTCAACAGTTGGCCGGGGAGCTGTTTTTT
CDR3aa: CASSQQLAGELFF

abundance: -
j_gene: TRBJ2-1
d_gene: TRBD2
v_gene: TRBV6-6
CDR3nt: TGTGCCAGCAGTGTACGCCCGTCTACTAGCGGGGGTCACAGTGAGCAGTTCTTC
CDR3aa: CASSVRPSTSGGHSEQFF

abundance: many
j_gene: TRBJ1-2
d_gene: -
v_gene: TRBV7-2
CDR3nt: TGTGCCAGCAGCTTAGGGCAGGCTAACTATGGCTACACCTTC
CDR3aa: CASSLGQANYGYTF

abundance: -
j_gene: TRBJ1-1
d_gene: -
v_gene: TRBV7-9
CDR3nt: TGTGCCAGCAGCTTAGACCGGGACGGCCACACTGAAGCTTTCTTT
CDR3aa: CASSLDRDGHTEAFF